This T cell receptor beta chain was observed in a study of blood T cell repertoires in COVID-19. Study at large: The samples span acute and convalescent COVID-19 from the United States, Italy and Spain.

V was pared by 5 bases and J by 0 bases, with 11 bases between. The CDR3 is made up of 14 amino acids. Germline V lookup: CDR1 SGHRS, CDR2 YFSETQ. Per the original methods: Estimated nucleated cell counts came from reference gene primer amplification. TCRdb's copy holds only in-frame clones and misses some; the assay was immunoSEQ multiplex PCR. For V, J and clone size, that table is used; D and trimming come from the DNA. The table lists about 61,000 clones, 70% to 90% of them singletons. V usage is TRBV5-1 and J usage is TRBJ1-1; the D is unclear. Sequencing used peripheral blood. The receptor was derived from a woman at least 80 years old with active COVID-19. CDR3 amino acids: CASRLAGMNTEAFF. DNA for the CDR3: TGCGCCAGCAGACTCGCGGGGATGAACACTGAAGCTTTCTTT.